These 22 T cell receptor beta chains were sequenced from one sample in a study of neurological immune-mediated disorders. TCRdb re-analysed the 5' RACE reads in MiXCR, keeping a single row per CDR3 protein. This sample has roughly 41,000 distinct CDR3 sequences, with roughly 2% found just once. The sequencing sample was made of PBMCs. All receptors derive from a woman aged 40 to 49 with multiple sclerosis.

The sample holds many counts of this clonotype. This chain connects TRBV20-1 to TRBJ2-1, with a tentative D call TRBD2 (6 bases). V lost 4 bases and J 10 bases, leaving 14 bases between the germline ends. This CDR3 is 12 amino acids long. Germline CDR1 and CDR2: DFQATT and SNEGSKA (reference sequence). DNA for the CDR3: TGCAGTGCTACCACTCCGGGGAGGGAGCAGTTCTTC. Protein product: CSATTPGREQFF.

There are many counts of this clonotype. The genes are TRBV5-1 and TRBJ1-1; TRBD1 matches at 9 bases. The germline gives CDR1 SGHRS, CDR2 YFSETQ. The CDR3 has 14 residues. Trimming took 3 bases from V and 11 from J; bases not matched to a gene: 11. CDR3 amino acids: CASSSTGGAGLAFF. The DNA for the CDR3 is TGCGCCAGCAGCTCCACAGGGGGCGCCGGACTTGCTTTCTTT.

There are many counts of this clonotype. Here the CDR3 reads CASSLEGANQPQHF. For the CDR3, the DNA is TGCGCCAGCAGCTTGGAAGGAGCTAATCAGCCCCAGCATTTT. The chain combines TRBV5-1 with TRBJ1-5; no clear D gene. The V and J ends lost 0 bases and 4 bases respectively, with 8 bases between them. CDR1 and CDR2 from the germline V gene are SGHRS and YFSETQ. The CDR3 covers 14 residues.

This clonotype was observed a few times. The rearrangement joins TRBV10-3 to TRBJ2-2; 10 bases agree with TRBD2. CDR3 length: 15 residues. CDR1 and CDR2 from the germline V gene are ENHRY and SYGVKD. V lost 7 bases and J lost 1; bases outside the gene matches: 3. CDR3: CAIKPSGGNTGELFF. The CDR3 nucleotides read TGTGCCATCAAGCCTAGCGGGGGGAACACCGGGGAGCTGTTTTTT.

This clonotype has at least ten counts. V gene TRBV7-8 combines with J gene TRBJ2-1; D possibly corresponds to TRBD2 (5 bases). Germline lookup yields CDR1 SGHVS and CDR2 FQNEAQ. Trimming removed 0 bases from V and 5 bases from J, with 23 bases in between. The CDR3 contains 19 residues. CDR3 sequence (DNA): TGTGCCAGCAGCTTAGCGAAGGCATGGATGCGGGCTATCCACAATGAGCAGTTCTTC. Translation: CASSLAKAWMRAIHNEQFF.

Many counts were recorded for this clonotype. The V call is TRBV4-2, the J call TRBJ1-2, with D possibly TRBD1 on 6 matching bases. CDR1 and CDR2 (germline): LGHNA, YNFKEQ. The length of the CDR3 is 13 residues. Trimming stripped 4 bases from V and 4 bases from J, with 10 bases between. CDR3 nucleotide sequence: TGTGCCAGCAGCCCCCAGGACAGCTATGGCTACACCTTC. It yields the protein CASSPQDSYGYTF.

The sample holds many counts of this clonotype. V and J are TRBV5-4 and TRBJ2-3; 7 bases are a match to TRBD2. This CDR3 is 14 amino acids long. Losses at the gene ends were 2 bases for V and 1 base for J; bases not matched to a gene: 1. Germline CDR1 and CDR2: SGHNT and YYREEE (reference sequence). The CDR3 DNA follows: TGTGCCAGCAGCTTCAGCGGGGGCACAGATACGCAGTATTTT. As protein: CASSFSGGTDTQYF.

This clonotype was observed many times. The gene calls are TRBV20-1 and TRBJ2-7; 9 bases fit TRBD1. After removal of 6 bases from V and 7 bases from J, the junction contained 13 bases not matched to a gene. Germline V gene sequence: CDR1 DFQATT, CDR2 SNEGSKA (reference sequence). The CDR3 has 14 residues. The DNA for the CDR3 is TGCAGTGCCACCAACTACAGGGGGCGGGGGGAGCAGTACTTC. This translates into CSATNYRGRGEQYF.

This clonotype was recorded at least ten times. The genes are TRBV20-1 and TRBJ1-5; D perhaps matches TRBD1 (6 bases). This CDR3 region has 13 residues. In germline, CDR1 is DFQATT, CDR2 SNEGSKA (reference sequence). V dropped 3 bases and J dropped 3 bases, with 9 bases sitting between them. CDR3 coding DNA: TGCAGTGCTAGCAGGGGATACAATCAGCCCCAGCATTTT. This gives the protein CSASRGYNQPQHF.

This clonotype was seen at least ten times. The rearrangement links TRBV5-6 to TRBJ1-1; weak D call: TRBD1 (6 bases). The CDR3 has 15 residues. Trimming cost V 1 base and J 4 bases, with 14 bases left between them. CDR1 is SGHDT and CDR2 is YYEEEE in the germline V gene. The CDR3 protein is CASSLIRGPGTEAFF. In DNA form, the CDR3 reads TGTGCCAGCAGCTTGATCAGGGGTCCTGGCACTGAAGCTTTCTTT.

At least ten counts were recorded for this clonotype. The V call is TRBV6-6, the J call TRBJ2-7; 7 bases fit TRBD2. CDR1 and CDR2 (germline): MNHNY, SVGAGI (reference sequence). V shed 2 bases, J shed 0 bases, and the junction held 7 bases outside the gene matches. The CDR3 has 16 amino acids. This chain's CDR3 is CASSYIAGTNSYEQYF. CDR3 coding DNA: TGTGCCAGCAGTTACATTGCAGGGACTAACTCCTACGAGCAGTACTTC.

This clonotype was picked up many times. The V gene is TRBV10-3, the J gene TRBJ1-2; D is undetermined. Germline lookup yields CDR1 ENHRY and CDR2 SYGVKD. This CDR3 has 13 residues. V lost 2 bases and J lost 0, with 4 bases in between. The CDR3 is CAISERANYGYTF. As DNA, the CDR3 is TGTGCCATCAGTGAGAGAGCTAACTATGGCTACACCTTC.

A note on this clonotype: Just one base apart from a much larger clone, this may be a read error. This sequence joins TRBV9 and TRBJ1-1; D uncertain. The germline V gene has CDR1 SGDLS and CDR2 YYNGEE. V was pared by 4 bases and J by 1 base, with 8 bases between. The CDR3 is made up of 13 amino acids. The CDR3 reads CASSTNGNTEAFF. The CDR3 DNA is TGTGCCAGCAGCACAAACGGGAACACTGAAGCTTTCTTT.

This clonotype was found many times. The chain recombines TRBV29-1 with TRBJ1-1; D is undetermined. V was clipped by 5 bases and J by 0 bases, with 10 bases between them. The CDR3 runs to 13 residues. Germline loops: CDR1 SQVTM, CDR2 ANQGSEA. The CDR3 spells CSVPGPLNTEAFF. The CDR3 DNA follows: TGCAGCGTTCCTGGACCTCTGAACACTGAAGCTTTCTTT.

This clonotype was recorded many times. The genes are TRBV7-9 and TRBJ2-4; perhaps TRBD2 as D (5 bases). The V and J ends lost 5 bases and 0 bases respectively, with 14 bases between them. Germline assignment: CDR1 SEHNR and CDR2 FQNEAQ (reference sequence). The CDR3 spans 16 residues. CDR3 residues: CASSPQRELAKNIQYF. Written as DNA, the CDR3 is TGTGCCAGCAGCCCCCAACGGGAATTAGCCAAAAACATTCAGTACTTC.

This clonotype was detected ten times or more. The rearrangement joins TRBV7-9 to TRBJ2-1; a possible D gene is TRBD1 (6 bases). Per the germline V gene, CDR1 is SEHNR and CDR2 is FQNEAQ (reference sequence). Trimming cost V 3 bases and J 2 bases, with 14 bases left between them. The CDR3 extends over 16 amino acids. The CDR3 region has the DNA TGTGCCAGCAGCTTTGATTACAGGGCCCCCTACAATGAGCAGTTCTTC. Its translation is CASSFDYRAPYNEQFF.

This clonotype was detected many times. The V and J genes are TRBV5-1 and TRBJ1-2; the D gene is possibly TRBD1 (5 bases). The V end lost 0 bases, the J end lost 2 bases, and 8 bases lay between the germline ends. The CDR3 loop spans 14 amino acids. Germline assignment: CDR1 SGHRS and CDR2 YFSETQ. CDR3 sequence: CASSLGGPNYGYTF. The CDR3 DNA reads TGCGCCAGCAGCTTGGGGGGACCCAACTATGGCTACACCTTC.

This clonotype has a count of ten or more. The chain has TRBV5-1 and TRBJ1-2; D not certain. V shed 2 bases and J shed 4 bases, with 9 bases lying between them. This CDR3 contains 13 residues. Germline V gene sequence: CDR1 SGHRS, CDR2 YFSETQ. This chain's CDR3 is CASSLPGVYGYTF. CDR3 DNA: TGCGCCAGCAGCTTACCAGGTGTCTATGGCTACACCTTC.

This clonotype was seen repeatedly, ten times or more. The rearrangement links TRBV18 to TRBJ2-7, with 7 positions matching TRBD1. V shed 3 bases and J 4 bases; nucleotides not matched to a gene: 9. Germline V gives CDR1 KGHSH, CDR2 LQKENI. CDR3 length: 15 amino acids. CDR3: CASSPILGTEYEQYF. For the CDR3, the DNA is TGTGCCAGCTCACCGATCTTAGGGACAGAGTACGAGCAGTACTTC.

This clonotype was seen many times. The V call is TRBV5-1, the J call TRBJ2-1; the match to TRBD1 covers 8 bases. The V and J ends lost 4 bases and 0 bases, in that order; junction bases with no gene match: 3. This CDR3 is built from 15 residues. CDR1 is SGHRS, CDR2 YFSETQ, per germline. CDR3 protein: CASSTGQVSYNEQFF. CDR3 coding DNA: TGCGCCAGCAGCACGGGACAGGTCTCCTACAATGAGCAGTTCTTC.

In its sample, this clonotype was seen many times. The V gene is TRBV24-1, the J gene TRBJ1-2; maybe TRBD1 (5 bases). This CDR3 is 13 amino acids long. Trimming removed 4 bases at V and 5 bases at J, with 10 bases between. Germline CDR1 reads KGHDR; CDR2 reads SFDVKD. The CDR3 DNA is TGTGCCACCAGTGACCCCGGGACTTATGGCTACACCTTC. Its translation is CATSDPGTYGYTF.

This clonotype occurred many times. The junction differs from germline at one of its ends, possibly a read error. The chain couples TRBV20-1 to TRBJ2-1; 13 bases are shared with TRBD2. The CDR3 totals 15 residues. The germline V gene has CDR1 DFQATT and CDR2 SNEGSKA (reference sequence). This CDR3 reads CSAPSGTSGDNEQFF. CDR3 in DNA: TGCAGTGCTCCATCCGGGACTAGCGGGGACAATGAGCAGTTCTTT.